The TCR beta chain under discussion was sequenced for a study of T cell responses to AZD1222 COVID-19 vaccine (dated by TCRdb to the early 2020s). In terms of the full investigation: Because spike-specific TCR depth and breadth did not differ between the two schedules, AZD1222 recipients who got a second dose at roughly 4 weeks were pooled with those who got a second dose at roughly 12 weeks. A total of approximately 240 trial participants underwent TCR sequencing, of whom about 210 received two doses of AZD1222 and about 25 received two doses of the MenACWY control vaccine. Trial participants were enrolled into age subgroups of 18-55, 56-69 and 70-plus years, which contained 148, 28 and 57 TCR-sequenced participants, respectively.

Details on this clone: It lacks a known antigen. Qualities for individual bases were not recorded, and no much larger clone is one base off.

The CDR3 regions of human TCRbeta chains were subjected to immunosequencing. Per the authors' processing: TCRs in the repertoires were matched against a reference library of SARS-CoV-2-specific TCRs that had been generated with the MIRA antigen-specificity platform. Breadth was defined as the fraction of unique TCRs that were SARS-CoV-2-associated. Depth was defined as the fraction of total T cells that were SARS-CoV-2-associated. Each spike-specific TCR was assigned to its reactive spike region and to a CD4 or CD8 class using the MIRA data. Log10-transformed breadth and depth values were compared by one-way ANOVA with Sidak's multiple comparisons tests. This immuneACCESS table, as held by TCRdb, lists in-frame sequences with V and J called but not all clones. Of the missing ones, under half trace to an unresolved V gene in checked studies; the others have no known cause. The V and J calls and clone size are taken from that table; D and trimming were inferred from the DNA. Within this sample are approximately 150,000 clones, with 80% to 90% of them counted one time only. More than 1.5% of the sample lies in the top ten.

The research as a whole found: Spike-specific TCR breadth and depth rose significantly after two AZD1222 doses compared with day 0 and with MenACWY recipients. Conclusions about previously exposed vaccinees are limited, since just five or six AZD1222 recipients were seropositive for SARS-CoV-2 at baseline. Vaccine-associated CD4 TCRs spanned the whole spike protein, with dominant responses in regions 160-218 and 743-854. In the small 56-69-year group, the increase in depth fell short of significance, most likely because of low power. Participants were mostly white British and included more females than males, and it was suggested by the authors that clonal diversity may have been underestimated. Because no day 14 peak-response samples were available, repertoires were characterized only after the peak T cell response. Reportedly, almost half of the unique spike-specific TCRs recognized epitopes lying outside the regions that are mutated in the B.1.351 and B.1.1.7 variants.

The CDR3 holds 16 amino acids from the cysteine to the phenylalanine. The retained sequence is limited to the CDR3, 48 bases, with the frame set at the first base. Per the germline V gene, MNHEY is the CDR1 and SVGAGI is the CDR2. Trimming takes 2 bases from V and 6 bases from J, and the germline ends sit 18 bases apart. Reading the label with the study, this specimen's time point is: baseline before first vaccination. The vaccinee samples were drawn from two UK trials, COV001 and COV002, one of which was a single-blind randomized controlled phase 2/3 trial testing AZD1222 (ChAdOx1 nCoV-19) in healthy adults. For TCRbeta chain sequencing, PBMC samples were collected from trial participants at day 0 and at day 28 after the second dose.

The V and J genes are TRBV6-5 and TRBJ2-3, with the D gene not confidently named. This sequence was found in an adult in good health. Specimen: peripheral blood, collected on day 0 of AZD1222 vaccination. The base sequence is TGTGCCAGCAGTTACACCCCCAGTGGACGTGGGGATACGCAGTATTTT. It specifies CASSYTPSGRGDTQYF.